This TCR beta chain is drawn from a study of Graves' ophthalmopathy and Graves' hyperthyroidism. Amplified material comprised TCR beta CDR3 regions derived from RNA transcripts. HTBI primers primed a first-round RT-PCR, and a second-round multiplex PCR followed. TCRdb re-called the multiplex PCR reads through MiXCR, storing one row per CDR3 protein. The data contain a few hundred thousand distinct CDR3 sequences, about a sixth of them singletons. Deletions cut 6 bases from V and 2 bases from J, with 17 bases between. CDR3 size: 17 residues. Germline V gene lookup returns CDR1 MDHEN and CDR2 SYDVKM. Hyperthyroidism patients, all newly diagnosed, had under 2 months' duration and ages of 18 to 65. The table lists this clonotype with many counts.

The specimen was peripheral blood. The gene calls are TRBV28 and TRBJ2-6; D might be TRBD2 (5 bases). The clonotype comes from an adult woman with stable Graves' hyperthyroidism. The DNA of the CDR3 is TGTGCCAGCAGAGAGCAGGTCGGGGTAGCTGGGGCCAACGTCCTGACTTTC. Protein sequence: CASREQVGVAGANVLTF.